This T cell receptor (beta chain) stems from a study of shared clonotypes between healthy human individuals. Here immunoSEQ multiplex PCR was the method, and the copy in TCRdb shows in-frame clones only, minus some. The data contain about 2.2 million clones, about 92% of them singletons. In the naive CD8 group, cells lacked CD45RO and were positively selected for CCR7, so terminally differentiated effector memory CD45RA+ cells were left out. The germline V gene has CDR1 SNHLY and CDR2 FYNNEI. This CDR3 spans 19 amino acids. V shed 10 bases and J 4 bases; nucleotides not matched to a gene: 27. Whole-study results and caveats: With few donors, the genetic and exposure-history diversity represented was limited. Investigators collected only blood, and repertoires in tissues likely differ. The four-donor shared clonotypes exceeded non-shared clonotypes in generation probability, with non-shared ones scoring lower.

Regarding this clone: What it binds is not known.

This TCR derives from a man aged 18 to 29 in good health. Some clones in this sample may be carry-over from other donors' samples. This chain links TRBV2 with TRBJ2-7; 8 nucleotides line up with TRBD2. The source material was naive CD8+ T cells from PBMCs. The CDR3, as DNA: TGTGCCACAAAAGGGTGGCTAGCGGGTGTTTCTTCTCGGGGATACGAGCAGTACTTC. Protein: CATKGWLAGVSSRGYEQYF.